These 24 T cell receptor beta chains originate from one sample sequenced in a study of tumor and adjacent non-tumor tissue in lung cancer. TCRbeta libraries were built with three rounds of nested PCR, modified from ARM-PCR. A single record per CDR3 protein comes from TCRdb applying MiXCR to the multiplex PCR reads. The sample yields tens of thousands of distinct CDR3 sequences, more than 60% seen once. This sample's RNA came from whole unsorted tissue. Sequenced: lung tumor tissue. Every receptor here comes from a woman aged 45-59 years with non-small cell lung cancer.

About this clonotype itself: The junction differs from germline at one of its ends, possibly a read error. The chain is built from TRBV28 and TRBJ2-7; 15 bases map to TRBD2. This CDR3 contains 15 residues. Germline CDR1 MDHEN, CDR2 SYDVKM. The DNA for the CDR3 is TGTGCCAGTAAGGGACTAGCGGGAGGCTCCTACGCGCAGTATTTC. Its translation is CASKGLAGGSYAQYF.

Details on this clonotype: Mismatch with germline at one junction end may stem from a read error. The gene calls are TRBV25-1 and TRBJ2-3, with D perhaps given as TRBD1 or TRBD2 (6 bases each). Germline assignment: CDR1 MGHDK and CDR2 SYGVNS. The CDR3 totals 13 residues. CDR3 protein: CATSGQRADTQNF. The CDR3 region has the DNA TGTGCCACTTCCGGACAGCGGGCAGATACCCAGAATTTT.

This clonotype was detected only once. Here the CDR3 omits its conserved ending phenylalanine or tryptophan, so a read error is the likely source. The rearrangement uses TRBV24-1 and TRBJ2-1; TRBD2 matches 7 bases. With V trimmed by 8 bases and J by 4 bases, 22 bases remained unmatched. The CDR3 sequence is 19 residues long. The germline gives CDR1 KGHDR, CDR2 SFDVKD. The CDR3 sequence is CATNGFRGLPGREYNEQFL. Here the CDR3 DNA reads TGTGCCACCAATGGATTCCGGGGTCTACCGGGGAGGGAGTACAATGAGCAGTTCCTC.

This chain links TRBV5-1 with TRBJ1-5; weak D call: TRBD1 (6 bases). The CDR3 covers 18 residues. Per germline, CDR1 SGHRS and CDR2 YFSETQ. V dropped 0 bases and J dropped 0 bases, with 16 bases sitting between them. The CDR3 reads CASSLEGNRAYSNQPQHF. The CDR3 DNA sequence: TGCGCCAGCAGCTTGGAGGGAAACAGGGCTTATAGCAATCAGCCCCAGCATTTT.

In its sample, this clonotype was seen once. One end of the junction varies from germline; a read error may be responsible. This rearrangement joins TRBV5-4 to TRBJ1-2; D is uncertain. Germline V gene lookup returns CDR1 SGHNT and CDR2 YYREEE (reference sequence). CDR3 length equals 15 residues. The CDR3 protein is CASSGSRVRAMAKTF. In nucleotides, the CDR3 is TGTGCTAGCAGCGGATCTCGCGTGAGAGCTATGGCTAAGACCTTC.

The gene calls are TRBV6-1 and TRBJ2-1; 7 bases are shared with TRBD2. The J segment lost 14 bases and the V segment lost 5 bases, leaving 27 bases of the junction unmatched. CDR1 is MNHNS, CDR2 SASEGT, per germline. The CDR3 consists of 18 residues. CDR3 sequence: CASSLALAGAPPDGKKFF. In nucleotides, the CDR3 is TGTGCCAGCAGTCTAGCCTTGGCGGGAGCCCCTCCGGACGGTAAGAAGTTCTTC.

In regard to this clonotype: It is likely a read error, because the conserved phenylalanine at the end of the CDR3 is missing. The CDR3 coding sequence is TGCAGTGGCTGGCAGGGGGCGTGGGAGACCCAGTACATC. Translation: CSGWQGAWETQYI. This rearrangement joins TRBV29-1 to TRBJ2-5, with 8 bases that match TRBD1. The CDR3 length is 13 residues. Germline V gene sequence: CDR1 SQVTM, CDR2 ANQGSEA.

With respect to this clonotype: A junction end diverges from the germline sequence, so it may reflect a read error. The chain uses TRBV11-2 and TRBJ1-1, with D tentatively TRBD1 (6 bases). CDR1 is SGHAT, CDR2 FQNNGV, per germline. The CDR3 has 14 residues. The CDR3 region has the DNA TGTGCCAGCAGCTCGGGACATATGAACGCTGAAGTTTTCTTT. Translating it yields CASSSGHMNAEVFF.

About this clonotype itself: A much larger clone differs by one base, so this may be a read error. J is TRBJ1-1 and V is TRBV28; the D is unclear. The CDR3 runs to 13 residues. CDR1 and CDR2 (germline): MDHEN, SYDVKM. The CDR3 DNA follows: TGTGCCGGCAGTTTTGAGTTTGACACTGAAGCTTTCTTT. Its protein is CAGSFEFDTEAFF.

This clonotype appeared a few times. Its ends do not fully match the called genes, so a read error is possible. This chain connects TRBV10-3 to TRBJ2-4; unclear D gene. The CDR3 loop spans 13 amino acids. Germline loops: CDR1 ENHRY, CDR2 SYGVKD. CDR3 sequence: CAISANRRDIQYF. The CDR3 DNA sequence: TGTGCCATCAGTGCAAACCGGAGAGACATTCAGTATTTC.

This chain joins TRBV28 and TRBJ1-4; 8 bases map to TRBD1. Germline lookup yields CDR1 MDHEN and CDR2 SYDVKM. V dropped 10 bases and J dropped 7; count of bases not matched to a gene: 14. This CDR3 contains 15 residues. The CDR3 reads CAISIPRQGFEKLFF. CDR3 sequence (DNA): TGTGCCATCAGCATCCCGAGACAGGGGTTTGAAAAACTGTTTTTT.

This clonotype was detected only a few times. One end of the junction is discordant with germline, which a read error may explain. The genes are TRBV11-1 and TRBJ2-5; 9 positions agree with TRBD1. The CDR3 runs 14 residues. The V gene's germline CDR1 is SGHAT and CDR2 FQDESV (reference sequence). CDR3 nucleotides: TGTGCCAGCAGCCCGGGACAGGGTGCAGAGACCCAGTACTTT. Its translation: CASSPGQGAETQYF.

In the case of this clonotype: An end of the junction differs from the germline gene, which may be a read error. This chain connects TRBV11-2 to TRBJ2-7, with 7 bases fitting TRBD2. Per germline, CDR1 SGHAT and CDR2 FQNNGV. This CDR3 has 15 residues. CDR3 sequence (DNA): TGTGACAGCAGCTTACTAGGAACTAGCGCATACGAGCAGTACTTC. Its protein is CDSSLLGTSAYEQYF.

To note about this clonotype: The germline gene is not matched at one end of the junction; a read error may be the cause. The chain recombines TRBV11-2 with TRBJ2-1; 10 bases align to TRBD2. CDR1 SGHAT and CDR2 FQNNGV come from the germline V gene. The CDR3 has 15 residues. The CDR3 sequence is CASSLEAGGHNEQLF. DNA of the CDR3: TGTGCTAGCAGCTTAGAAGCGGGAGGGCACAATGAGCAGTTATTC.

For this clonotype: This is likely a read error, given that the CDR3 carries no conserved phenylalanine or tryptophan at its end. The chain has TRBV20-1 and TRBJ2-1; D gene unclear. Per the germline V gene, CDR1 is DFQATT and CDR2 is SNEGSKA (reference sequence). Deletions cut 6 bases from V and 5 bases from J, with 5 bases between. CDR3 length: 10 residues. The chain's CDR3 is CSAHNNEQFS. CDR3 sequence (DNA): TGCAGTGCACACAACAATGAGCAGTTCTCC.

In this sample, this clonotype turned up once. The chain joins TRBV6-1 to TRBJ2-3, with 11 nucleotides matching TRBD2. CDR3 length equals 15 residues. Per germline, CDR1 MNHNS and CDR2 SASEGT. The CDR3 bases are TGTGTCGGCACAGAGTCTAGCGGGAGGACAGATACGCAGTATTTT. This sequence encodes CVGTESSGRTDTQYF.

Concerning this clonotype: One end of the junction varies from germline; a read error may be responsible. The rearrangement joins TRBV29-1 to TRBJ2-5; D is undetermined. The CDR3 is 12 residues long. Germline CDR1 SQVTM, CDR2 ANQGSEA. CDR3 sequence reads: CVSRYNSETQYF. DNA of the CDR3: TGCGTAAGTAGGTACAACTCGGAGACACAGTACTTC.

A word on this clonotype: Relative to the germline gene, one junction end is altered; a read error may explain this. The genes are TRBV24-1 and TRBJ1-2, with D unresolved. CDR1 is KGHDR and CDR2 is SFDVKD in the germline V gene. The CDR3 is 17 amino acids. This CDR3 is CVTSDPSPSRENYGYTF. The CDR3, as DNA: TGTGTCACCAGTGACCCATCTCCTTCAAGGGAAAACTATGGCTACACCTTC.

The chain employs TRBV20-1 and TRBJ1-1, with D maybe TRBD1 (5 bases). Germline V gene data show CDR1 as DFQATT and CDR2 as SNEGSKA (reference sequence). This CDR3 contains 14 residues. Trimming took off 5 bases at V and 3 bases at J, with 16 bases between the two ends. CDR3 sequence (DNA): TGCAGTGCTGGAACGAGGGGAGGGGACACTGAAGCTTTCTTT. Encoded protein: CSAGTRGGDTEAFF.

On this clonotype: A much larger clone differs from this one at a single base, so this may be a read error. The J gene is TRBJ2-7, the V gene TRBV24-1; TRBD2 matches 8 bases. The V gene's germline CDR1 is KGHDR and CDR2 SFDVKD. This CDR3 has 15 amino acids. Germline trimming cut 4 bases from V and 6 bases from J; bases unmatched to any gene: 10. This CDR3 reads CATSDSGLDSTEQYF. The CDR3 coding sequence is TGTGCCACCAGTGACTCGGGACTAGATAGTACCGAGCAGTACTTC.

As concerns this clonotype: The junction differs from germline at one of its ends, possibly a read error. The J gene is TRBJ1-2, the V gene TRBV4-1, with D perhaps TRBD1 (6 bases). The CDR3 length is 15 residues. Germline V gene data show CDR1 as MGHRA and CDR2 as YSYEKL. DNA of the CDR3: TGCGCCAGCAACCAAGAGACAGGAGGCAGTAGGGGCTACACCTTC. It codes for CASNQETGGSRGYTF.

This clonotype was counted between two and nine times. The J gene is TRBJ2-3, the V gene TRBV11-2; D is unclear. V lost 11 bases, J lost 4 bases, and 25 bases lay in between. Germline CDR1 and CDR2: SGHAT and FQNNGV. This CDR3 has 16 amino acids. The CDR3 DNA reads TGTGCCGGTAGTCCGGTGGGTTACCCGCTTCCAGATACGCAGTATTTT. Protein sequence: CAGSPVGYPLPDTQYF.

A remark on this clonotype: One base away lies a much larger clone, so this may be a sequencing read error. The V call is TRBV29-1, the J call TRBJ2-2; D is possibly TRBD1 (6 bases). The CDR3 runs 13 residues. The germline V gene encodes CDR1 SQVTM and CDR2 ANQGSEA. This CDR3 reads CNVVNRVTGELFF. As DNA, the CDR3 is TGCAACGTTGTCAACAGGGTCACCGGGGAGCTGTTTTTT.

The V call is TRBV29-1, the J call TRBJ2-3, with TRBD2 matching 11 bases. The CDR3 length is 15 residues. Losses at the gene ends were 8 bases for V and 5 bases for J; bases not matched to a gene: 12. From germline, CDR1 is SQVTM and CDR2 ANQGSEA. The CDR3 is CSIDSTSGGIDTQYF. CDR3 nucleotides: TGCAGCATAGATAGTACTAGCGGGGGCATAGATACGCAGTATTTT.